Below are 2 T cell receptor beta chains sequenced from a single sample in a study of response to subunit inactivated influenza vaccine. From the RT-PCR reads, TCRdb called clonotypes with MiXCR, one entry per CDR3 protein. The table lists approximately 730,000 distinct CDR3 sequences, 14% of them singletons, with 6% to 8% in the top ten. The material was PBMCs from blood, obtained around 14 days before vaccination. Receptor source: a man aged 50-60 years who received an inactivated influenza vaccine.

V gene TRBV10-3 combines with J gene TRBJ2-7; 10 bases align to TRBD1. CDR3 length equals 12 residues. Germline V lookup: CDR1 ENHRY, CDR2 SYGVKD. The J segment lost 1 base and the V segment lost 10 bases, leaving 1 base of the junction unmatched. Written as DNA, the CDR3 is TGTGCCACGGGACAGGGGTCCTACGAGCAGTACTTC. Its protein is CATGQGSYEQYF.

This clonotype was recorded many times. The rearrangement links TRBV6-1 to TRBJ1-5, with 11 bases matching TRBD1. The CDR3 extends over 17 amino acids. With V trimmed by 5 bases and J by 0 bases, 6 bases remained unmatched. Per the germline V gene, CDR1 is MNHNS and CDR2 is SASEGT. The DNA for the CDR3 is TGTGCCAGCAGTAAAGGACAGGGGGCGAGTAGCAATCAGCCCCAGCATTTT. Its protein product is CASSKGQGASSNQPQHF.